This record concerns one T cell receptor (beta chain) sequence. Its antigen is currently unknown. Here immunoSEQ multiplex PCR was the method, and the copy in TCRdb shows in-frame clones only, minus some. The table shows 18,000 or so clones, with about 83% occurring only once. This entry is derived from a study of T cells in localized non-small cell lung cancer. Trimming at V came to 3 bases and at J to 0 bases, leaving 8 bases not matched to a gene. This CDR3 contains 16 residues. In germline, CDR1 is LNHNV, CDR2 YYDKDF (reference sequence). Points from the study as a whole: A median around 57 of the top 100 tumor clones appeared in adjacent lung. Tumor trailed uninvolved adjacent lung in T cell clonality, which peaked there. With higher T cell density in blood came longer overall survival.

The sample was peripheral blood, taken before any cancer treatment. The TCR sequence derives from a female donor aged 60 or older with stage I lung adenocarcinoma. This chain uses TRBV15 with TRBJ2-7, with 7 bases that match TRBD1. This CDR3 reads CATSSPRDSFSYEQYF. The CDR3 coding sequence is TGTGCCACCAGCAGCCCACGGGACAGTTTCTCCTACGAGCAGTACTTC.